These 25 T cell receptor beta chains came from one sample sequenced in a study of blood T cell repertoires in COVID-19. Method: immunoSEQ multiplex PCR; TCRdb's copy keeps in-frame clones and lacks some. The sample has about 170,000 clones, about 82% seen once; the top ten hold about 7%. Specimen: peripheral blood. These receptors came from a man aged 50 or older with active or convalescent COVID-19.

The rearrangement joins TRBV19 to TRBJ1-2; 10 bases match TRBD1. CDR3 length equals 16 residues. V lost 4 bases to trimming and J lost 2 bases; unmatched junction nucleotides: 7. Germline-derived CDR1 and CDR2 are LNHDA and SQIVND (reference sequence). The chain's CDR3 is CASSTRQGATNYGYTF. The CDR3 DNA is TGTGCCAGTAGTACGCGACAGGGGGCTACCAACTATGGCTACACCTTC. The variable domain in full, completed from reference TRBV19 and TRBJ1-2, reads DGGITQSPKYLFRKEGQNVTLSCEQNLNHDAMYWYRQDPGQGLRLIYYSQIVNDFQKGDIAEGYSVSREKKESFPLTVTSAQKNPTAFYLCASSTRQGATNYGYTFGSGTRLTVV.

The chain recombines TRBV6-6 with TRBJ1-2; tentatively, D is TRBD1 (6 bases). CDR1 and CDR2 (germline): MNHNY, SVGAGI (reference sequence). The V end lost 1 base, the J end lost 7 bases, and 10 bases lay between the germline ends. CDR3 size: 13 residues. CDR3 sequence (DNA): TGTGCCAGCAGTTACTACAGGGATGGTGGCTACACCTTC. It codes for CASSYYRDGGYTF.

The chain combines TRBV6-2 or TRBV6-3 with TRBJ2-7, with D maybe TRBD1 (5 bases). This CDR3 region has 14 residues. V gave up 5 bases and J gave up 0 bases, with 11 bases separating them. Germline V CDR1 and CDR2: MNHEY, SVGEGT. CDR3 protein: CASSDSLSSYEQYF. Here the CDR3 DNA reads TGTGCCAGCAGTGACAGCCTGAGCTCCTACGAGCAGTACTTC.

The chain uses TRBV5-1 and TRBJ2-1; possible D gene TRBD2, 6 bases. Germline CDR1 and CDR2: SGHRS and YFSETQ. This CDR3 region has 17 residues. The V gene lost 4 bases and the J gene lost 2 bases, with 19 bases spanning the gap. The DNA of the CDR3 is TGCGCCAGCAGCCCGGCGGGTGGCGGGGCCACCTACAATGAGCAGTTCTTC. Translating it yields CASSPAGGGATYNEQFF.

This clone was counted only a few times. The rearrangement joins TRBV4-3 to TRBJ1-5; a possible D gene is TRBD1 (6 bases). The germline gives CDR1 LGHNA, CDR2 YSLEER. The CDR3 length is 15 residues. With 3 bases removed from V and 7 bases from J, the gap between germline ends came to 16 bases. The chain's CDR3 is CASSQATGSSQPQHF. The CDR3 DNA reads TGCGCCAGCAGCCAGGCTACAGGGTCGAGCCAGCCCCAGCATTTT.

The V call is TRBV11-1, the J call TRBJ1-6, with 10 bases fitting TRBD1. Germline CDR1 is SGHAT and CDR2 is FQDESV (reference sequence). The V and J ends lost 5 bases and 8 bases, in that order; junction bases with no gene match: 3. This CDR3 spans 14 amino acids. CDR3 DNA sequence: TGTGCCAGCAGCCTCGGACAGGGGGATTCACCCCTCCACTTT. Protein product: CASSLGQGDSPLHF.

The chain combines TRBV9 with TRBJ1-3; D might be TRBD1 (5 bases). The CDR3 sequence is 15 residues long. V was cut by 0 bases and J by 2 bases, with 9 bases left in between. Germline V CDR1 and CDR2: SGDLS, YYNGEE. CDR3 loop: CASSVGRGTGNTIYF. The CDR3 bases are TGTGCCAGCAGCGTAGGAAGGGGTACTGGAAACACCATATATTTT.

This chain connects TRBV5-4 to TRBJ1-6; 7 bases match TRBD1. The junction had 8 bases not matched to a gene; V was cut back by 4 bases and J by 7 bases. This CDR3 spans 15 amino acids. The germline gives CDR1 SGHNT, CDR2 YYREEE (reference sequence). The CDR3 here is CASSTGTESNSPLHF. CDR3 nucleotides: TGTGCCAGCAGCACCGGGACAGAATCGAATTCACCCCTCCACTTT.

The V and J genes are TRBV7-8 and TRBJ2-7; 8 nucleotides align to TRBD1. Germline trimming cut 5 bases from V and 4 bases from J; bases unmatched to any gene: 7. The germline V gene encodes CDR1 SGHVS and CDR2 FQNEAQ. CDR3 size: 14 residues. This chain's CDR3 is CASSPDRGAYEQYF. CDR3 sequence (DNA): TGTGCCAGCAGCCCCGACAGGGGAGCGTACGAGCAGTACTTC.

The chain links TRBV9 to TRBJ1-1; D is possibly TRBD1 (5 bases). The V and J ends lost 2 bases and 1 base respectively, with 12 bases between them. CDR1 and CDR2 from the germline V gene are SGDLS and YYNGEE. This CDR3 has 15 residues. The CDR3 loop is CASSVDSLSNTEAFF. CDR3 coding DNA: TGTGCCAGCAGCGTTGACAGCCTATCGAACACTGAAGCTTTCTTT.

The CDR3 spells CASSLGQGAQPQHF. The CDR3 coding sequence is TGTGCCAGCAGCCTAGGACAGGGGGCTCAGCCCCAGCATTTT. The chain carries TRBV7-9 and TRBJ1-5, with 11 nucleotides matching TRBD1. The CDR3 covers 14 residues. Germline V CDR1 and CDR2: SEHNR, FQNEAQ (reference sequence). With 5 bases clipped from V and 6 bases from J, the junction kept 3 bases outside the gene matches.

This rearrangement joins TRBV28 to TRBJ2-7, with 11 bases aligning to TRBD1. This CDR3 region has 18 residues. Germline V lookup: CDR1 MDHEN, CDR2 SYDVKM. V shed 4 bases, J shed 0 bases, and the junction held 11 bases outside the gene matches. CDR3 sequence: CASSSAGTGGATSYEQYF. CDR3 in DNA: TGTGCCAGCAGTTCGGCCGGGACAGGGGGTGCAACCTCCTACGAGCAGTACTTC.

The CDR3 protein is CASSLPGTGGEKSYNSPLHF. The CDR3 nucleotides read TGTGCCAGCAGTTTGCCCGGGACAGGGGGCGAGAAGTCCTATAATTCACCCCTCCACTTT. The V gene is TRBV28, the J gene TRBJ1-6; the match to TRBD1 covers 12 bases. Germline CDR1 and CDR2: MDHEN and SYDVKM. The CDR3 is 20 residues long. Trimming cost V 3 bases and J 1 base; bases outside gene matches: 10.

This clone occurred a few times. J is TRBJ2-1 and V is TRBV11-2, with 16 bases matching TRBD2. The V and J ends lost 1 base and 3 bases, in that order; junction bases with no gene match: 3. The CDR3 is made up of 18 amino acids. In germline, CDR1 is SGHAT, CDR2 FQNNGV. CDR3 coding DNA: TGTGCCAGCAGCTTAGTCGGGACTAGCGGGAGGGTCTACAATGAGCAGTTCTTC. It yields the protein CASSLVGTSGRVYNEQFF.

This chain connects TRBV19 to TRBJ2-7; 7 nucleotides agree with TRBD2. CDR1 and CDR2 (germline): LNHDA, SQIVND (reference sequence). The CDR3 is 15 amino acids. Trimming cost V 3 bases and J 2 bases; bases outside gene matches: 7. The CDR3 sequence: CASSIPGGRTYEQYF. The CDR3 DNA reads as TGTGCCAGTAGTATTCCGGGGGGTAGGACCTACGAGCAGTACTTC.

The sample holds one count of this clone. The chain combines TRBV7-2 with TRBJ1-6; D perhaps matches TRBD1 (6 bases). The CDR3 covers 17 residues. Germline V CDR1 and CDR2: SGHTA, FQGNSA. Trimming stripped 1 base from V and 14 bases from J, with 24 bases between. CDR3 protein: CASSLGFRDMGLLALHF. The CDR3 DNA reads TGTGCCAGCAGCTTAGGTTTTAGGGACATGGGGCTCTTGGCCCTCCACTTT.

CDR3 coding DNA: TGCAGTGCTAGTATCGGTTATGAGCAGTTCTTC. Translated, it gives CSASIGYEQFF. This rearrangement joins TRBV20-1 to TRBJ2-1; D unresolved. V dropped 3 bases and J dropped 8 bases, with 8 bases sitting between them. The CDR3 runs to 11 residues. The germline V gene encodes CDR1 DFQATT and CDR2 SNEGSKA (reference sequence).

The chain carries TRBV19 and TRBJ2-7; 7 positions agree with TRBD1. CDR3 length: 14 residues. With 3 bases clipped from V and 6 bases from J, the junction kept 8 bases outside the gene matches. CDR1 LNHDA and CDR2 SQIVND come from the germline V gene (reference sequence). CDR3: CASSIRQGIFEQYF. The DNA of the CDR3 is TGTGCCAGTAGTATTCGACAGGGAATCTTCGAGCAGTACTTC.

The chain carries TRBV2 and TRBJ1-4, with D perhaps TRBD1 (5 bases). Trimming stripped 5 bases from V and 8 bases from J, with 18 bases between. This CDR3 contains 15 residues. The germline V gene encodes CDR1 SNHLY and CDR2 FYNNEI. CDR3 coding DNA: TGTGCCAGCAGTAAAACCGACAGTTCGGTCGAAAAACTGTTTTTT. This gives the protein CASSKTDSSVEKLFF. Full variable domain (outside the CDR3, taken from reference TRBV2 and TRBJ1-4): EPEVTQTPSHQVTQMGQEVILRCVPISNHLYFYWYRQILGQKVEFLVSFYNNEISEKSEIFDDQFSVERPDGSNFTLKIRSTKLEDSAMYFCASSKTDSSVEKLFFGSGTQLSVL.

The chain couples TRBV5-4 to TRBJ2-2; possibly TRBD2 for D (5 bases). With 1 base removed from V and 6 bases from J, the gap between germline ends came to 7 bases. There are 13 residues in the CDR3. Germline CDR1 and CDR2: SGHNT and YYREEE (reference sequence). This CDR3 is CASSLFGAGELFF. Written as DNA, the CDR3 is TGTGCCAGCAGCTTGTTCGGGGCCGGGGAGCTGTTTTTT.

This chain joins TRBV7-9 and TRBJ1-1, with TRBD1 identical over 11 bases. With V trimmed by 4 bases and J by 4 bases, 8 bases remained unmatched. From germline, CDR1 is SEHNR and CDR2 FQNEAQ (reference sequence). This CDR3 has 16 amino acids. DNA for the CDR3: TGTGCCAGCAGCTCGAGTGGGACAGGGGGGGCCACTGAAGCTTTCTTT. Translating it yields CASSSSGTGGATEAFF.

The chain employs TRBV3-1 (or the pseudogene TRBV3-2) and TRBJ1-5, with TRBD1 matching over 7 bases. V lost 3 bases to trimming and J lost 3 bases; unmatched junction nucleotides: 8. This CDR3 contains 16 residues. Germline CDR1 LGHDT, CDR2 YNNKEL (reference sequence). This CDR3 reads CASSQAGQLLNQPQHF. The CDR3 DNA reads as TGTGCCAGCAGCCAGGCGGGACAGCTTCTCAATCAGCCCCAGCATTTT.

The chain couples TRBV24-1 to TRBJ1-5; D ambiguous. V lost 5 bases and J lost 6, with 10 bases in between. The CDR3 runs to 13 residues. Germline CDR1 and CDR2: KGHDR and SFDVKD. CDR3 nucleotide sequence: TGTGCCACCAGTGCCGGCGGGCGTCAGCCCCAGCATTTT. Translating it yields CATSAGGRQPQHF.

The genes are TRBV7-6 and TRBJ2-2; D is ambiguous. The CDR3 has 13 residues. Germline V gives CDR1 SGHVS, CDR2 FNYEAQ. Trimming took 5 bases from V and 5 from J, leaving 9 bases between them. CDR3 loop: CASSLLETGELFF. Here the CDR3 DNA reads TGTGCCAGCAGCCTTCTAGAGACCGGGGAGCTGTTTTTT.

The chain has TRBV15 and TRBJ1-5; D might be TRBD1 (6 bases). CDR3 length: 14 amino acids. Trimming removed 1 base from V and 5 bases from J, with 9 bases in between. The germline V gene has CDR1 LNHNV and CDR2 YYDKDF (reference sequence). CDR3 nucleotides: TGTGCCACCAGCAGAGGGGCAGGGGATCAGCCCCAGCATTTT. Residues: CATSRGAGDQPQHF.